This T cell receptor (beta chain) was captured by sequencing in a study of T cells in Graves' hyperthyroidism and ophthalmopathy. This clonotype was counted at least ten times. There were TCR beta CDR3 regions amplified from RNA transcripts. The primer set for the first-round RT-PCR of the TCR CDR3 was HTBI. TCRdb re-called the multiplex PCR reads through MiXCR, storing one row per CDR3 protein. In the table there are around 500,000 distinct CDR3 sequences, 13% to 15% of which are singletons. Trimming removed 1 base from V and 3 bases from J; junction bases left unmatched: 3. This CDR3 spans 16 amino acids. Germline values: CDR1 LGHDT, CDR2 YNNKEL (reference sequence).

Source material: blood. The J gene is TRBJ2-3, the V gene TRBV3-1; TRBD2 matches at 11 bases. The clonotype was recovered from a middle-aged woman with Graves' hyperthyroidism. The DNA for the CDR3 is TGTGCCAGCAGCCAAGCCCTAGCGGGAGGAACAGATACGCAGTATTTT. Translated: CASSQALAGGTDTQYF.